The source of this T cell receptor (beta chain) is a study of T cells in Graves' hyperthyroidism and ophthalmopathy. The V gene's germline CDR1 is SGHVS and CDR2 FQNEAQ. With V trimmed by 5 bases and J by 6 bases, 9 bases remained unmatched. This CDR3 has 18 amino acids. Remarks on this clonotype: What it recognizes is unknown.

Study results and caveats: The majority of expanded thyroid clonotypes above 0.001 also appeared in blood. Model predictions of ophthalmopathy came a median around 7.1 months before onset.

It was RNA transcripts that yielded the amplified TCR beta CDR3 regions. TCR CDR3 regions were first amplified by RT-PCR with HTBI primers. Via MiXCR, TCRdb re-called the multiplex PCR reads, giving one row per CDR3 protein. The sample contains around 660,000 distinct CDR3 sequences, 45% of which appear only once. Those patients with uncontrolled infection, other autoimmune disease, pregnancy or lactation were excluded. What was sequenced was peripheral blood or thyroid tissue (not recorded which). The sequence came from an adult man with Graves' disease, either hyperthyroidism or ophthalmopathy (not recorded which). The chain has TRBV7-8 and TRBJ2-2, with 16 nucleotides matching TRBD2. The chain's CDR3 is CASSPFGGTSGRAGELFF. CDR3 in DNA: TGTGCCAGCAGCCCCTTCGGCGGGACTAGCGGGAGGGCCGGGGAGCTGTTTTTT. Looking up the rest from reference TRBV7-8 and TRBJ2-2 gives the full variable domain: GAGVSQSPRYKVAKRGQDVALRCDPISGHVSLFWYQQALGQGPEFLTYFQNEAQLDKSGLPSDRFFAERPEGSVSTLKIQRTQQEDSAVYLCASSPFGGTSGRAGELFFGEGSRLTVL.